This TCR beta chain was documented in a study of cytotoxic CD8 clonotypes in ibrutinib-treated CLL. Study-level findings and limits: Investigators sampled sustained-remission and progressing patients at differing times.

Genomic DNA in a quantity of 2 to 2.5 micrograms was derived from cryopreserved PBMCs for TCR beta libraries. Per the germline V gene, CDR1 is MDHEN and CDR2 is SYDVKM. The CDR3 spans 13 residues. J was trimmed by 6 bases and V by 6 bases; bases with no gene match: 4. The planned depth of sequencing spanned 1 in 200,000 to 1 in 1 million T cells. Only in-frame clones appear in the TCRdb table, and some are missing; sequencing was by immunoSEQ multiplex PCR. Among more than 140,000 clones listed, 60% to 85% were seen once. Remarks on this clone: Antigen unknown.

The material was PBMCs, obtained after 12 months of ibrutinib treatment. The chain carries TRBV28 and TRBJ2-3; TRBD2 agrees at 9 bases. This receptor was obtained from a human donor with chronic lymphocytic leukemia. For the CDR3, the DNA is TGTGCCAGCAGAAGCGGGGGGTGGGATACGCAGTATTTT. This encodes CASRSGGWDTQYF. The whole variable domain, remainder taken from reference TRBV28 and TRBJ2-3, is DVKVTQSSRYLVKRTGEKVFLECVQDMDHENMFWYRQDPGLGLRLIYFSYDVKMKEKGDIPEGYSVSREKKERFSLILESASTNQTSMYLCASRSGGWDTQYFGPGTRLTVL.